The clone carrying this T cell receptor (beta chain) appeared a few times. Its target is unknown. Markers CD45RO/CCR7/CD25/CD127/CD95/CD27 served to sort CD4+ naive, central memory, regulatory and stem cell-like memory cells. This specimen comes from a study of beta chain features in type 1 diabetes. Whole-study context: Sorted cells from all samples, numbering 107,917,701, were examined.

The CDR3 extends over 17 amino acids. V lost 5 bases to trimming and J lost 4 bases; unmatched junction nucleotides: 12. CDR1 and CDR2 (germline): SGHTA, FQGNSA. Study-wide results and limits: The study left unresolved whether HLA type influences TCRB rearrangement.

Expressed TCRB transcripts were sequenced after all isolated RNA was converted to cDNA. Profiling relied on immunoSEQ multiplex PCR, and the TCRdb table lists in-frame clones only, not all of them. The data contain 38,000 or so clones, almost 65% of them singletons. V usage is TRBV7-2 and J usage is TRBJ2-1; TRBD2 matches 9 bases. The receptor was derived from a woman under 40 in good health. The sample consisted of Tregs from blood. The CDR3 region has the DNA TGTGCCAGCAGCCCTAGGGGAGCTAGCGGGAAATACAATGAGCAGTTCTTC. Its translation is CASSPRGASGKYNEQFF.